These 6 T cell receptor beta chains share one sample of origin, sequenced in a study of PD-L1 blockade in urothelial cancer (dated by TCRdb to 2016 to 2017). The library relied on the immunoSEQ multiplex PCR assay. Sourced from immuneACCESS, this table was stored by TCRdb with only in-frame sequences that have V and J called. A share of the clones is absent; for the studies checked, an unresolved V gene accounts for under half, and the remainder has no known explanation. The table for this sample lists about 39,000 clones; approximately 93% of them were counted only once. Together, the top ten hold roughly 12% of the sample. Read against the paper, the sample's time point label means: pretreatment peripheral blood. The material was PBMCs, obtained around atezolizumab (anti-PD-L1) treatment. All receptors derive from a woman in her sixties with urothelial cancer.

CDR3 protein: CASSFPGGRNSPLHF. DNA of the CDR3: TGTGCCAGCAGTTTCCCAGGGGGCCGTAATTCACCCCTCCACTTT. The J gene is TRBJ1-6, the V gene TRBV28; TRBD1 aligns across 8 bases. The CDR3 totals 15 residues. J was trimmed by 6 bases and V by 3 bases; bases with no gene match: 4. CDR1 MDHEN and CDR2 SYDVKM come from the germline V gene.

The chain links TRBV7-9 to TRBJ1-3; D is undetermined. The V gene lost 6 bases and the J gene lost 3 bases, with 9 bases spanning the gap. This CDR3 spans 13 amino acids. Germline CDR1 and CDR2: SEHNR and FQNEAQ (reference sequence). The CDR3 region is CASSLGDGNTIYF. The CDR3 DNA sequence: TGTGCCAGCAGTCTCGGAGATGGAAACACCATATATTTT.

V is TRBV28 and J is TRBJ1-2, with D unresolved. Trimming took off 2 bases at V and 3 bases at J, with 10 bases between the two ends. The length of the CDR3 is 14 residues. Looked up from germline, CDR1 is MDHEN and CDR2 is SYDVKM. The CDR3 DNA sequence: TGTGCCAGCAGTTTAACGGAGCCATACTATGGCTACACCTTC. Translated, it gives CASSLTEPYYGYTF.

The rearrangement joins TRBV5-6 to TRBJ2-1; 14 positions match TRBD2. The CDR3 is 15 residues long. The germline gives CDR1 SGHDT, CDR2 YYEEEE. V dropped 0 bases and J dropped 10; count of bases not matched to a gene: 3. CDR3 nucleotides: TGTGCCAGCAGCTTGGGGACTAGCGGGGGGCGGGAGCAGTTCTTC. Amino acid sequence: CASSLGTSGGREQFF.

The chain employs TRBV28 and TRBJ2-3; D perhaps matches TRBD2 (6 bases). Per germline, CDR1 MDHEN and CDR2 SYDVKM. The CDR3 length is 15 residues. The V gene lost 3 bases and the J gene lost 4 bases, with 14 bases spanning the gap. CDR3 residues: CASSLRDGEADTQYF. CDR3 bases: TGTGCCAGCAGTTTGAGGGACGGGGAGGCAGATACGCAGTATTTT.

V and J are TRBV28 and TRBJ1-2; no definite D call. The CDR3 is made up of 17 amino acids. Germline V gene sequence: CDR1 MDHEN, CDR2 SYDVKM. The V end lost 2 bases, the J end lost 0 bases, and 16 bases lay between the germline ends. The CDR3 DNA sequence: TGTGCCAGCAGTTTAGCCTCTGGCCTCGGAGCTAACTATGGCTACACCTTC. Residues: CASSLASGLGANYGYTF.